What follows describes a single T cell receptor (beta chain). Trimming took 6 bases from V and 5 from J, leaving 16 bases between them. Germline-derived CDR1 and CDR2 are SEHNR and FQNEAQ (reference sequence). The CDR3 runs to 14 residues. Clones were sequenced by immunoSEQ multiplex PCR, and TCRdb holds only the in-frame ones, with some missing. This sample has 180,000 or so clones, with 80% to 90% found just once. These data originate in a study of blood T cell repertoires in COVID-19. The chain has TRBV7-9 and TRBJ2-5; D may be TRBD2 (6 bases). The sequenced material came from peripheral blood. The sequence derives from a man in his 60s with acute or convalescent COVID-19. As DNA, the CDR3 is TGTGCCAGCAGTCAAGGAGGGTTGGGTGAGACCCAGTACTTC. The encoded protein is CASSQGGLGETQYF.